This is a list of T cell receptor beta chains from one sample in a study of human T cells and chemical hapten exposure. TCRdb fed the RACE reads into MiXCR, producing one record per CDR3 protein. The sample consists of under 75,000 distinct CDR3 sequences, 8.5% to 9% of them appearing once. Material: whole blood, obtained in connection with sensitization to the hapten diphenylcyclopropenone (DPC). All receptors come from a woman between 45 and 65 years old with alopecia areata. Some clones in this sample may be carry-over from other donors' samples. CDR3s include the opening cysteine and the closing phenylalanine or tryptophan. D genes are given only for firm matches. Expanded clones get a size class; other rows say once, few or many, or leave the size out.

D | J | V | size | CDR3 | DNA
NA | TRBJ2-2 | TRBV21-1 | NA | CASSKGRAPNTGELFF | TGTGCCAGCAGCAAAGGCAGGGCTCCGAACACCGGGGAGCTGTTTTTT
NA | TRBJ2-7 | TRBV20-1 | NA | CSARDPSKDLYEQYF | TGCAGTGCTAGAGATCCCTCCAAAGATTTATACGAGCAGTACTTC
TRBD2 | TRBJ2-1 | TRBV6-6 | NA | CASCSSGRGAYNEQFF | TGTGCCAGCTGTTCCAGCGGGAGGGGGGCCTACAATGAGCAGTTCTTC
TRBD2 | TRBJ2-1 | TRBV29-1 | few | CSVEGTSGSLYNEQFF | TGCAGCGTTGAGGGGACTAGCGGGAGCTTGTACAATGAGCAGTTCTTC
NA | TRBJ1-5 | TRBV18 | few | CASSPNGQPQHF | TGTGCCAGCTCACCGAATGGTCAGCCCCAGCATTTT
NA | TRBJ2-7 | TRBV7-8 | few | CASSLVIRGMGGEQYF | TGTGCCAGCAGCTTAGTGATCCGGGGAATGGGGGGTGAGCAGTACTTC
NA | TRBJ2-1 | TRBV6-5 | few | CASTKPGLPYNEQFF | TGTGCCAGCACCAAGCCGGGACTGCCCTACAATGAGCAGTTCTTC
NA | TRBJ1-1 | TRBV4-1 | few | CASSQGTGEAFF | TGCGCCAGCAGCCAAGGGACGGGTGAAGCTTTCTTT
NA | TRBJ1-5 | TRBV2 | few | CASSGRQNSNQPQHF | TGTGCCAGCAGTGGGAGGCAGAATAGCAATCAGCCCCAGCATTTT
NA | TRBJ2-3 | TRBV9 | NA | CASSVGIGPRDTQYF | TGTGCCAGCAGCGTAGGAATAGGGCCAAGAGATACGCAGTATTTT
NA | TRBJ1-2 | TRBV6-5 | many | CASSTGQPHNYGYTF | TGTGCCAGCAGTACCGGACAGCCACACAACTATGGCTACACCTTC
NA | TRBJ2-7 | TRBV20-1 | many | CSVKTGGSYEQYF | TGCAGTGTCAAGACCGGGGGTAGTTACGAGCAGTACTTC
NA | TRBJ2-1 | TRBV6-2/TRBV6-3 | few | CASRFGPTLFF | TGTGCCAGCAGATTCGGGCCCACTCTGTTCTTC
TRBD2 | TRBJ2-7 | TRBV4-3 | NA | CASSQELAPVRNEQYF | TGCGCCAGCAGCCAAGAACTAGCGCCCGTGCGGAACGAGCAGTACTTC
NA | TRBJ2-7 | TRBV20-1 | few | CSARDHPGGRSEQYF | TGCAGTGCTAGAGATCACCCGGGCGGGCGTTCCGAGCAGTACTTC
NA | TRBJ1-4 | TRBV5-1 | many | CASSLSPGNEKLFF | TGCGCCAGCAGCTTGTCCCCAGGGAATGAAAAACTGTTTTTT
TRBD1 | TRBJ2-5 | TRBV12-3/TRBV12-4 | NA | CASSFPHRGQETQYF | TGTGCCAGCAGTTTTCCGCACAGGGGGCAGGAGACCCAGTACTTC
NA | TRBJ1-1 | TRBV5-1 | many | CASSGGSEAFF | TGCGCCAGCAGCGGAGGGTCTGAAGCTTTCTTT
NA | TRBJ1-4 | TRBV29-1 | NA | CSVRTREKLFF | TGCAGCGTCAGAACGCGGGAAAAACTGTTTTTT
TRBD1 | TRBJ2-3 | TRBV9 | few | CASSGQGDDTDTQYF | TGTGCCAGCAGCGGGCAGGGGGATGACACAGATACGCAGTATTTT
NA | TRBJ1-5 | TRBV20-1 | NA | CSARPEDQPQHF | TGCAGTGCTAGGCCTGAGGACCAGCCCCAGCATTTT
NA | TRBJ2-7 | TRBV28 | NA | CASRPSDVPRYEQYF | TGTGCCAGCAGACCTTCGGACGTGCCCCGCTACGAGCAGTACTTC
NA | TRBJ2-3 | TRBV4-3 | few | CASSPYQHTDTQYF | TGCGCCAGCAGCCCTTACCAACACACAGATACGCAGTATTTT
NA | TRBJ2-5 | TRBV3-1 | few | CASSSSTGETQYF | TGTGCCAGCAGCTCAAGTACCGGGGAGACCCAGTACTTC
TRBD1 | TRBJ1-1 | TRBV28 | few | CASSLGQGAGRTEAFF | TGTGCCAGCAGTTTAGGGCAGGGGGCAGGTCGCACTGAAGCTTTCTTT
NA | TRBJ2-3 | TRBV6-6 | few | CASSHLRRLPTDTQYF | TGTGCCAGCAGTCATCTTAGGCGGCTTCCCACAGATACGCAGTATTTT
TRBD2 | TRBJ2-3 | TRBV3-1 | many | CASSQSGRGGEDTQYF | TGTGCCAGCAGCCAATCCGGGCGGGGGGGCGAAGATACGCAGTATTTT
TRBD2 | TRBJ2-3 | TRBV4-1 | many | CASSQGVAGSYTDTQYF | TGCGCCAGCAGCCAAGGTGTAGCGGGGAGCTACACAGATACGCAGTATTTT
TRBD1 | TRBJ1-2 | TRBV18 | many | CASSQTGVYGYTF | TGTGCCAGCTCCCAAACAGGGGTCTATGGCTACACCTTC
NA | TRBJ2-6 | TRBV20-1 | few | CSARDPRISGANVLTF | TGCAGTGCTAGAGACCCCAGGATCTCTGGGGCCAACGTCCTGACTTTC
NA | TRBJ2-3 | TRBV2 | many | CASSRSFDTQYF | TGTGCCAGCAGTCGGTCTTTCGATACGCAGTATTTT
TRBD2 | TRBJ2-1 | TRBV11-2 | NA | CASSSSGSGRYNEQFF | TGTGCCAGCAGCTCGTCAGGTAGCGGGAGGTACAATGAGCAGTTCTTC